Each of the 32 T cell receptor beta chains below was sequenced from the same sample in a study of blood T cells in healthy people across ages. Combining a sample-barcoded 5' primer with a J-beta primer mix, a second PCR ran for 7 to 11 cycles. TCRdb re-called the 5' RACE reads with MiXCR, one entry per CDR3 protein. The table includes just under 900,000 distinct CDR3 sequences, under 35% detected once. Sequencing was done on a sample of blood. Receptor source: a woman older than 75 in good health.

This clonotype came up many times. The J gene is TRBJ2-3, the V gene TRBV12-3 or TRBV12-4; D is ambiguous. The CDR3 covers 13 residues. Trimming pared 8 bases from V and 2 bases from J, leaving 11 bases between. The CDR3 region has the DNA TGTGCCAGCCTTGACACCCTCACAGATACGCAGTATTTT. Its protein product is CASLDTLTDTQYF.

This clonotype was recorded many times. The rearrangement joins TRBV4-3 to TRBJ1-2; D is unclear. V lost 0 bases to trimming and J lost 3 bases, with 11 bases between them. CDR1 LGHNA and CDR2 YSLEER come from the germline V gene. The CDR3 covers 15 residues. The CDR3 DNA is TGCGCCAGCAGCCAAGACGGCCAGGCACACTATGGCTACACCTTC. It is translated as CASSQDGQAHYGYTF.

The chain employs TRBV7-9 and TRBJ1-1; D not resolved. The germline V and J ends were trimmed by 0 bases and 1 base, with 6 bases remaining between them. CDR3 size: 14 residues. CDR1 and CDR2 from the germline V gene are SEHNR and FQNEAQ (reference sequence). CDR3 sequence reads: CASSLASPNTEAFF. The CDR3 region has the DNA TGTGCCAGCAGCTTAGCATCACCGAACACTGAAGCTTTCTTT. Combining the CDR3 with reference TRBV7-9 and TRBJ1-1 gives the whole variable domain DTGVSQNPRHKITKRGQNVTFRCDPISEHNRLYWYRQTLGQGPEFLTYFQNEAQLEKSRLLSDRFSAERPKGSFSTLEIQRTEQGDSAMYLCASSLASPNTEAFFGQGTRLTVV.

The gene calls are TRBV24-1 and TRBJ1-6; no definite D call. Trimming left V 0 bases short and J 0 bases short, with 8 bases between. The germline gives CDR1 KGHDR, CDR2 SFDVKD. The CDR3 totals 17 residues. The CDR3, as DNA: TGTGCCACCAGTGATTTGTCGTCGAGCTCCTATAATTCACCCCTCCACTTT. This codes for CATSDLSSSSYNSPLHF.

CDR3 residues: CASPSTESSYNEQFF. In nucleotides, the CDR3 is TGTGCCAGCCCTTCGACGGAGAGCTCCTACAATGAGCAGTTCTTC. V usage is TRBV7-8 and J usage is TRBJ2-1; D gene unclear. Germline CDR1 SGHVS, CDR2 FQNEAQ. V lost 8 bases to trimming and J lost 0 bases, with 14 bases between them. CDR3 size: 15 residues.

This clonotype was picked up many times. This chain joins TRBV7-2 and TRBJ2-1; D remains ambiguous. The CDR3 contains 14 residues. V lost 1 base, J lost 1 base, and 5 bases lay in between. Germline CDR1 is SGHTA and CDR2 is FQGNSA. The CDR3 spells CASSLDGSYNEQFF. DNA of the CDR3: TGTGCCAGCAGCTTAGATGGTTCCTACAATGAGCAGTTCTTC.

CDR3 amino acids: CASSPLRGTSGYNEQFF. The CDR3 DNA sequence: TGTGCCAGCAGCCCACTCCGGGGGACTAGCGGATACAATGAGCAGTTCTTC. The chain links TRBV3-1 to TRBJ2-1, with 11 bases aligning to TRBD2. The CDR3 is 17 residues long. Germline V gene lookup returns CDR1 LGHDT and CDR2 YNNKEL (reference sequence). Unmatched junction bases numbered 9, after V lost 4 bases and J lost 4 bases.

With respect to this clonotype: A junction end diverges from the germline sequence, so it may reflect a read error. The chain recombines TRBV10-3 with TRBJ1-2; no definite D call. The length of the CDR3 is 14 residues. Germline CDR1 and CDR2: ENHRY and SYGVKD. The CDR3 spells CAISEKQASYVYTF. For the CDR3, the DNA is TGTGCCATCAGTGAGAAGCAGGCCTCCTATGTCTACACCTTC.

This clonotype was picked up many times. The DNA of the CDR3 is TGTGCCAGCAGCTCGGGGCGAAGGGTGAACTATGGCTACACCTTC. This encodes CASSSGRRVNYGYTF. This rearrangement joins TRBV6-2 or TRBV6-3 to TRBJ1-2, with a weak D call TRBD1 (5 bases). This CDR3 region has 15 residues. Per the germline V gene, CDR1 is MNHEY and CDR2 is SVGEGT. Trimming removed 6 bases at V and 2 bases at J, with 16 bases between.

Details on this clonotype: A much larger clone sits a single nucleotide away, making a read error possible. The chain links TRBV24-1 to TRBJ2-5; no firm D call. Trimming removed 7 bases at V and 5 bases at J, with 13 bases between. The CDR3 extends over 13 amino acids. Germline V gene lookup returns CDR1 KGHDR and CDR2 SFDVKD. The CDR3 DNA follows: TGTGCCACCAGGGGTTCGGTGGCGGAGACCCAGTACTTC. It encodes CATRGSVAETQYF.

This clonotype was recorded a few times. A much more abundant neighbour one base away suggests this may be a read error. This chain uses TRBV7-6 with TRBJ2-6; D is tentatively TRBD1 or TRBD2 (6 bases each). Germline CDR1 is SGHVS and CDR2 is FNYEAQ. This CDR3 contains 17 residues. CDR3 sequence: CASSAKTPGWGANVRTF. In nucleotides, the CDR3 is TGTGCCAGCAGCGCTAAGACCCCAGGGTGGGGGGCCAACGTCCGGACTTTC.

This clonotype was counted many times. CDR3 DNA: TGTGCCAGCAGTGAACGGAGGAACAGCCTCTCTGGGGCCAACGTCCTGACTTTC. It encodes CASSERRNSLSGANVLTF. V gene TRBV25-1 combines with J gene TRBJ2-6; tentative D call: TRBD2 (5 bases). Germline CDR1 is MGHDK and CDR2 is SYGVNS. The CDR3 is 18 amino acids. V was clipped by 2 bases and J by 0 bases, with 14 bases between them.

This clonotype was found a few times. The chain is built from TRBV19 and TRBJ2-3; D might be TRBD1 (5 bases). The ends were cut back, 3 bases at V and 10 bases at J, with 11 bases in the middle. CDR1 and CDR2 from the germline V gene are LNHDA and SQIVND (reference sequence). The CDR3 sequence is 12 residues long. CDR3 nucleotide sequence: TGTGCCAGTAGTATGACGCAGGGCCCGCAGTATTTT. Its protein is CASSMTQGPQYF.

This clonotype showed up many times. The chain employs TRBV14 and TRBJ2-7, with D possibly matching TRBD1 (8 bases). Between the trimmed V and J ends, which lost 4 bases and 4 bases, there was a span of 17 bases. CDR1 and CDR2 from the germline V gene are SGHDN and FVKESK. The CDR3 has 15 residues. The CDR3 region has the DNA TGTGCCAGCAGCCGCAGACAGGGGCGGGGGTACGAGCAGTACTTC. It yields the protein CASSRRQGRGYEQYF.

This clonotype was recorded many times. The V call is TRBV20-1, the J call TRBJ2-5, with unresolved D. Germline CDR1 and CDR2: DFQATT and SNEGSKA (reference sequence). With 3 bases removed from V and 5 bases from J, the gap between germline ends came to 16 bases. This CDR3 has 14 amino acids. CDR3 sequence: CSASRPDLQETQYF. DNA for the CDR3: TGCAGTGCTAGCCGGCCGGACCTCCAGGAGACCCAGTACTTC.

As regards this clonotype: Just one base apart from a much larger clone, this may be a read error. V and J are TRBV7-9 and TRBJ2-3; D might be TRBD1 or TRBD2, each matching 6 bases. The V gene's germline CDR1 is SEHNR and CDR2 FQNEAQ (reference sequence). Trimming took 4 bases from V and 7 from J, leaving 15 bases between them. The CDR3 length is 14 residues. DNA of the CDR3: TGTGCCAGCAGCTCCCGAGGGGGGTCGAATACGCAGTATTTT. Translating gives CASSSRGGSNTQYF.

The gene calls are TRBV9 and TRBJ2-3, with TRBD2 identical over 12 bases. This CDR3 is 18 amino acids long. V gave up 4 bases and J gave up 4 bases; unmatched junction bases: 13. In germline, CDR1 is SGDLS, CDR2 YYNGEE. The CDR3 region has the DNA TGTGCCAGCAGCACTACTAGCGGGGGGCTCTTTGGCGCAGATACGCAGTATTTT. Its translation: CASSTTSGGLFGADTQYF.

Concerning this clonotype itself: This may arise from a read error, as a much more abundant clone is one base away. The chain uses TRBV7-2 and TRBJ2-1; D remains ambiguous. TRBJ2-7 matches the DNA end more closely, so the J call is doubtful. This CDR3 region has 12 residues. Germline-derived CDR1 and CDR2 are SGHTA and FQGNSA. CDR3: CASSVAYNEQYF. CDR3 sequence (DNA): TGTGCCAGCAGCGTCGCCTACAATGAGCAGTACTTC.

This clonotype was recorded many times. The rearrangement links TRBV20-1 to TRBJ2-1; maybe TRBD1 (5 bases). V lost 2 bases and J lost 0, with 11 bases in between. The CDR3 has 15 amino acids. The V gene's germline CDR1 is DFQATT and CDR2 SNEGSKA (reference sequence). The CDR3 DNA sequence: TGCAGTGCTAGATCAGGGCCCAGCTCCTACAATGAGCAGTTCTTC. This translates into CSARSGPSSYNEQFF.

The chain recombines TRBV10-2 with TRBJ1-4; possible D gene TRBD1, 6 bases. Germline V CDR1 and CDR2: WSHSY, SAAADI. The CDR3 is 14 residues long. V was trimmed by 7 bases and J by 0 bases, leaving 9 bases between them. CDR3: CASNTGTTNEKLFF. As DNA, the CDR3 is TGCGCCAGCAACACAGGGACAACTAATGAAAAACTGTTTTTT.

This clonotype showed up many times. The chain couples TRBV7-2 to TRBJ1-2; D is unresolved. V gave up 3 bases and J gave up 2 bases, with 7 bases separating them. Germline V gives CDR1 SGHTA, CDR2 FQGNSA. The CDR3 totals 13 residues. CDR3 in DNA: TGTGCCAGCAGCTTTGGAAAGAACTATGGCTACACCTTC. Its translation: CASSFGKNYGYTF.

A word on this clonotype: Being one base from a much bigger clone, this may be a read error. The rearrangement joins TRBV20-1 to TRBJ2-5; D gene ambiguous. Germline-derived CDR1 and CDR2 are DFQATT and SNEGSKA (reference sequence). The CDR3 length is 11 residues. Trimming shortened V by 5 bases and J by 5 bases, and 9 bases separated the two germline ends. CDR3 loop: CSAVPKETQYF. DNA for the CDR3: TGCAGTGCTGTCCCAAAGGAGACCCAGTACTTC.

The rearrangement joins TRBV30 to TRBJ2-5; 9 bases agree with TRBD1. Judging by the DNA end, TRBJ2-7 fits better; the J call may be wrong. This CDR3 is built from 12 residues. From germline, CDR1 is GTSNPN and CDR2 SVGIG (reference sequence). The CDR3 sequence is CAWGGQGGEQYF. The CDR3 DNA is TGTGCCTGGGGGGGACAGGGTGGCGAGCAGTACTTC.

In the case of this clonotype: Germline and junction disagree at one end, which may indicate a read error. The rearrangement joins TRBV7-2 to TRBJ1-5; D unresolved. This CDR3 has 15 residues. Germline CDR1 and CDR2: SGHTA and FQGNSA. CDR3 nucleotides: TGTGCCAGCAGCTTAGCGGCCGTTGGCAATCAGTCCCAGCATTTT. It codes for CASSLAAVGNQSQHF. Supplemented by reference TRBV7-2 and TRBJ1-5, the full variable domain reads GAGVSQSPSNKVTEKGKDVELRCDPISGHTALYWYRQSLGQGLEFLIYFQGNSAPDKSGLPSDRFSAERTGGSVSTLTIQRTQQEDSAVYLCASSLAAVGNQSQHFGDGTRLSIL.

With regard to this clonotype: A clone one base away is much larger, so this may be a read error. The chain is built from TRBV10-3 and TRBJ2-3; D is perhaps TRBD1 (7 bases). CDR3 size: 12 residues. Trimming shortened V by 10 bases and J by 7 bases, and 15 bases separated the two germline ends. Germline V gene lookup returns CDR1 ENHRY and CDR2 SYGVKD. CDR3 protein: CARGGTENTQYF. In DNA, the CDR3 is TGTGCCAGAGGCGGGACAGAAAATACGCAGTATTTT.

Of note for this clonotype: It may be a read error: a sequence one base away is much more abundant. The chain joins TRBV12-3 or TRBV12-4 to TRBJ2-3; 12 bases line up with TRBD2. This CDR3 contains 16 residues. The CDR3, as DNA: TGTGCCAGCAGGCCGTTACTAGCGGGGGGAACAGATTCGCAGTATTTT. It yields the protein CASRPLLAGGTDSQYF.

This clonotype appeared a few times. Its ends do not fully match the called genes, so a read error is possible. This sequence joins TRBV20-1 and TRBJ2-6, with TRBD1 as a possible D gene (7 bases). The CDR3 totals 14 residues. Looked up from germline, CDR1 is DFQATT and CDR2 is SNEGSKA (reference sequence). The CDR3 DNA follows: TGCAGTGCTTCACAGGGGACTGGGGCCAACGTCCGGACTTTC. Its protein product is CSASQGTGANVRTF.

This clonotype was picked up many times. V gene TRBV21-1 combines with J gene TRBJ2-3; the table's D call TRBD2 went unverified against the DNA. TRBV21-1 is recorded as a pseudogene. The CDR3 length is 15 residues. The CDR3 DNA follows: TGTCTTACGACTAGCGGGGGGACTAGCACAGATACGCAGTATTTT. Protein sequence: CLTTSGGTSTDTQYF.

This clonotype was counted once. The genes are TRBV5-6 and TRBJ2-7; TRBD1 aligns across 9 bases. CDR1 SGHDT and CDR2 YYEEEE come from the germline V gene. The junction had 6 bases not matched to a gene; V was cut back by 4 bases and J by 1 base. This CDR3 region has 15 residues. This chain's CDR3 is CASSRRQGVSYEQYF. CDR3 coding DNA: TGTGCCAGCAGCCGGAGACAGGGGGTTTCCTACGAGCAGTACTTC.

Of note for this clonotype: It may be a read error: a sequence one base away is much more abundant. The genes are TRBV3-1 and TRBJ2-1, with 10 positions matching TRBD2. The CDR3 length is 18 residues. CDR1 LGHDT and CDR2 YNNKEL come from the germline V gene (reference sequence). The CDR3 nucleotides read TGTGCCAGCAGCCAAGGGTTTTCTAGCGGGGGAGTGTACAGTGAGCAGTTCTTC. It translates to CASSQGFSSGGVYSEQFF.

This clonotype was observed a single time. A much larger clone differs from this one at a single base, so this may be a read error. This chain connects TRBV12-3 or TRBV12-4 to TRBJ1-5, with a tentative D call TRBD1 (5 bases). CDR3 length: 14 residues. Trimming stripped 9 bases from V and 3 bases from J, with 15 bases between. The CDR3 DNA sequence: TGTGCCAGTGTTCGGATAGGGGACAATCAGCCCCAGCATTTT. Amino acids: CASVRIGDNQPQHF.

This clonotype has ten or more counts. The chain joins TRBV28 to TRBJ2-7; 7 bases are shared with TRBD2. The length of the CDR3 is 12 residues. With V trimmed by 5 bases and J by 7 bases, 5 bases remained unmatched. Germline assignment: CDR1 MDHEN and CDR2 SYDVKM. Here the CDR3 DNA reads TGTGCCAGCAGTGCGGGAGTTCCGGAGCAGTACTTC. It translates to CASSAGVPEQYF.